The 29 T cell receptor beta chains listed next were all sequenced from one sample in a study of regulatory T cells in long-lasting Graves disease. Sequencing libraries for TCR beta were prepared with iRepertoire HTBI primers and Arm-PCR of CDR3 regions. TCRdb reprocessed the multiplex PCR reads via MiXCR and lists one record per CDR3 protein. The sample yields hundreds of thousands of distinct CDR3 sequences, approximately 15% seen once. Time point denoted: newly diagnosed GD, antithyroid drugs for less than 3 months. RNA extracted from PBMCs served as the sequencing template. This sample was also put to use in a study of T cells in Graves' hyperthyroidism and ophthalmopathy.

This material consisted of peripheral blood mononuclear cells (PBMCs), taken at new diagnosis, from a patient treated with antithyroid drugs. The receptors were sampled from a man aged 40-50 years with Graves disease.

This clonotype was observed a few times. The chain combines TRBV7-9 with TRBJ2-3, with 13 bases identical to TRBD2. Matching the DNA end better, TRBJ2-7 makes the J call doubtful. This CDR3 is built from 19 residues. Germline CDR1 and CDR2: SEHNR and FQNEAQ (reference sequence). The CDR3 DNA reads TGTGCCAGCAGCTTAGGACGAGGCGGGACTAGCGGGGTGCGGGGCGAGCAGTACTTC. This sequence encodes CASSLGRGGTSGVRGEQYF.

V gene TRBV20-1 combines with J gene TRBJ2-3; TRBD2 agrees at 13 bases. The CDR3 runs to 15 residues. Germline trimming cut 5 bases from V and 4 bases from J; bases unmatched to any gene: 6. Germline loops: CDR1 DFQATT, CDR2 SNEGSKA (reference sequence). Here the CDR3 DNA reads TGCAGTGCTTCCCGACTAGCGGGGGGCCCAGATACGCAGTATTTT. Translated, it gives CSASRLAGGPDTQYF.

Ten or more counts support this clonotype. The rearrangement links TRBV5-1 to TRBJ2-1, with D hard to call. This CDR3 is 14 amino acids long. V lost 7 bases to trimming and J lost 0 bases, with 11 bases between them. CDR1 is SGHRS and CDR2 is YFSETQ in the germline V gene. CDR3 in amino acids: CASAFSSSYNEQFF. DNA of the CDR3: TGCGCCAGCGCCTTCTCTAGCTCCTACAATGAGCAGTTCTTC.

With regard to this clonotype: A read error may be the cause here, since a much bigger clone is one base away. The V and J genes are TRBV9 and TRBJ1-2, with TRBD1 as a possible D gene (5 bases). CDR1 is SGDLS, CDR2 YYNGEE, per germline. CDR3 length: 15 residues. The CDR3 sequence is CASSARGRADYGYAF. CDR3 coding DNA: TGTGCCAGCAGCGCCCGGGGCAGGGCTGACTATGGCTACGCCTTC.

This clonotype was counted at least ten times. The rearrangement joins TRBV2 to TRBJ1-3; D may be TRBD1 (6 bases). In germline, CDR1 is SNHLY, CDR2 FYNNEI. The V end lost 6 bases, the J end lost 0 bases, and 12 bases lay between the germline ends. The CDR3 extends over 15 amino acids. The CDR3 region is CASSQNRASGNTIYF. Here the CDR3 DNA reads TGTGCCAGCAGCCAAAACAGGGCCTCTGGAAACACCATATATTTT.

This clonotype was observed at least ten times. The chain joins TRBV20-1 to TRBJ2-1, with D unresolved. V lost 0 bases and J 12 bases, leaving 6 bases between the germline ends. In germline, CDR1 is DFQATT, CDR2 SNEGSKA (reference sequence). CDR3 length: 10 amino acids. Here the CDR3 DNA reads TGCAGTGCTAGAGATATCGGGCAGTTCTTC. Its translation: CSARDIGQFF.

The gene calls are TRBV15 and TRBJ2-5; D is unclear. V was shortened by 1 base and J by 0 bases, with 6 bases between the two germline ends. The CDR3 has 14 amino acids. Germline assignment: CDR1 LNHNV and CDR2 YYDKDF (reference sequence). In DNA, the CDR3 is TGTGCCACCAGCAGAGGGTCCCACCAAGAGACCCAGTACTTC. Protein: CATSRGSHQETQYF.

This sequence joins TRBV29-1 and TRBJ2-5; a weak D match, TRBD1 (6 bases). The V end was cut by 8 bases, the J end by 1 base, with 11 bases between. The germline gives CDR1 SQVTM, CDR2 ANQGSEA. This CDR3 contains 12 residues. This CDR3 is CSTRTVQETQYF. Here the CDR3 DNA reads TGCAGCACCCGGACAGTCCAAGAGACCCAGTACTTC. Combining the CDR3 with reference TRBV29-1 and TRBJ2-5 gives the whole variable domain SAVISQKPSRDICQRGTSLTIQCQVDSQVTMMFWYRQQPGQSLTLIATANQGSEATYESGFVIDKFPISRPNLTFSTLTVSNMSPEDSSIYLCSTRTVQETQYFGPGTRLLVL.

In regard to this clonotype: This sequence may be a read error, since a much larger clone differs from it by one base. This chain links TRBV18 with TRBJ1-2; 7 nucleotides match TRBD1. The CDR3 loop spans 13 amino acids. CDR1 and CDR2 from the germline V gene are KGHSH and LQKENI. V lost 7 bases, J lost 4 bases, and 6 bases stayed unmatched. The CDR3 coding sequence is TGTGCCAGCTTGCACGGACAGGCCTATGGCTACACCTTC. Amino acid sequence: CASLHGQAYGYTF.

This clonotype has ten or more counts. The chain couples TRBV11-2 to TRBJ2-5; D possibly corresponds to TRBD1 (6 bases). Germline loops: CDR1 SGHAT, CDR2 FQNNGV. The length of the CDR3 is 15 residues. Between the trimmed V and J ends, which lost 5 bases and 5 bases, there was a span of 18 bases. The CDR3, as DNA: TGTGCCAGCAGCAAACCGGGACACTTGAGGGAGACCCAGTACTTC. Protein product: CASSKPGHLRETQYF.

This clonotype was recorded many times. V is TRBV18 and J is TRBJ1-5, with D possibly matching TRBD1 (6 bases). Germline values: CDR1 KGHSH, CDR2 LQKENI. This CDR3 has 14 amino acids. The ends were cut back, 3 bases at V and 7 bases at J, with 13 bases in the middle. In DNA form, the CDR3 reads TGTGCCAGCTCACCCGGAGGGGGTCGACAGCCCCAGCATTTT. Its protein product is CASSPGGGRQPQHF.

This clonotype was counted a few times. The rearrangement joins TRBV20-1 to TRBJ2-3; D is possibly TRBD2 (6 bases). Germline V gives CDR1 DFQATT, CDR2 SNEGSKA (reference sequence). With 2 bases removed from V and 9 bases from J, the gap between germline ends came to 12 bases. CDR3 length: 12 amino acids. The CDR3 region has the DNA TGCAGTGCTAGAAGGGGTGGGGGGACGCAGTATTTT. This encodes CSARRGGGTQYF.

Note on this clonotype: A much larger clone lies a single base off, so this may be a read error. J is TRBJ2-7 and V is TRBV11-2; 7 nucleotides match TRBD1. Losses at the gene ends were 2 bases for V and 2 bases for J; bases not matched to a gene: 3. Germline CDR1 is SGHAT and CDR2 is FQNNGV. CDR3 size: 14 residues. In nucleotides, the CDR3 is TGTGCCAGCAGCTTACCGGGACAGCCCTACGAGCAGTACTTC. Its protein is CASSLPGQPYEQYF.

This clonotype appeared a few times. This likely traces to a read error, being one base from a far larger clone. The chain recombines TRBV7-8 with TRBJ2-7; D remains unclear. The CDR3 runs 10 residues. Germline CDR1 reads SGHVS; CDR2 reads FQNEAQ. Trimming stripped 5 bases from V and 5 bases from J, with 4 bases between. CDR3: CASSPHEQYF. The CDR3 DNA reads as TGTGCCAGCAGCCCTCACGAGCAGTACTTC.

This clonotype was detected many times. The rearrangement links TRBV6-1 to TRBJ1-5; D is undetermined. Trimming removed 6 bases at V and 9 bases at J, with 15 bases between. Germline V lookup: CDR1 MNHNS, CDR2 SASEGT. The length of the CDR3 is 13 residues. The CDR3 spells CASSESPLAPQHF. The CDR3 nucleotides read TGTGCCAGCAGCGAATCCCCTCTAGCGCCCCAGCATTTT.

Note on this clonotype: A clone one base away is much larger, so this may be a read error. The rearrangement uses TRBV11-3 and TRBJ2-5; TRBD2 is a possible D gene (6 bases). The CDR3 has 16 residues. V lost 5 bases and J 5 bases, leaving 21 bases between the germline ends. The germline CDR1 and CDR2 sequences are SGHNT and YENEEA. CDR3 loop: CASSRRSLWGVETQYF. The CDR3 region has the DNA TGTGCCAGCAGCCGAAGGTCGTTGTGGGGGGTGGAGACCCAGTACTTC.

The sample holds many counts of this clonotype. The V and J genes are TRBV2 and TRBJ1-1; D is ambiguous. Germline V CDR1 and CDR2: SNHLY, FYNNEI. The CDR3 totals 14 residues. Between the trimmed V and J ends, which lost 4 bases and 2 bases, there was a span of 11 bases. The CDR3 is CASSGASKNTEAFF. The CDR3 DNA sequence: TGTGCCAGCAGTGGTGCTAGTAAAAACACTGAAGCTTTCTTT.

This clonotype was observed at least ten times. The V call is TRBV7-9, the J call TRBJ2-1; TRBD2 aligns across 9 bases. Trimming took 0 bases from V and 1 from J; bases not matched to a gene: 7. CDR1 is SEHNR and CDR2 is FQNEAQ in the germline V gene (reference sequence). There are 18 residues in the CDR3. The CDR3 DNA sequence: TGTGCCAGCAGCTTAGCCCGCGGGGGGGCCCTATCCTACAATGAGCAGTTCTTC. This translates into CASSLARGGALSYNEQFF.

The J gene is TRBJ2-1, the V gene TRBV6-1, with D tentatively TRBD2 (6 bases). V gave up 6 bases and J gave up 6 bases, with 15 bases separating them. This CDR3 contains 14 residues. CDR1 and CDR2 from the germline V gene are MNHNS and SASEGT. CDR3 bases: TGTGCCAGCAGCCTAGCGTGGGTCATCAATGAGCAGTTCTTC. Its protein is CASSLAWVINEQFF.

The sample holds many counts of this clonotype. The CDR3 is CASSFGGASSYEQYF. CDR3 nucleotide sequence: TGTGCCAGCAGTTTTGGAGGGGCCAGCTCCTACGAGCAGTACTTC. The rearrangement links TRBV27 to TRBJ2-7; possible D gene TRBD2, 6 bases. Trimming took off 3 bases at V and 0 bases at J, with 12 bases between the two ends. The germline V gene encodes CDR1 MNHEY and CDR2 SMNVEV (reference sequence). The CDR3 length is 15 residues.

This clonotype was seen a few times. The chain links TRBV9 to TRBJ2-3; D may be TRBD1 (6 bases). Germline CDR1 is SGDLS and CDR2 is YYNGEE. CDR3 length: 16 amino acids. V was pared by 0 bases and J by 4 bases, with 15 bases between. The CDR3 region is CASSVGEGYRADTQYF. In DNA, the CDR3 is TGTGCCAGCAGCGTAGGAGAGGGCTACAGGGCAGATACGCAGTATTTT.

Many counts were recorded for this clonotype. In DNA form, the CDR3 reads TGTGCCAGCAGTTACTCCCTTCGCGGTCAGCCCCAGCATTTT. Translation: CASSYSLRGQPQHF. The V call is TRBV6-5, the J call TRBJ1-5; D not resolved. Germline assignment: CDR1 MNHEY and CDR2 SVGAGI. CDR3 length: 14 residues. V dropped 0 bases and J dropped 6 bases, with 9 bases sitting between them.

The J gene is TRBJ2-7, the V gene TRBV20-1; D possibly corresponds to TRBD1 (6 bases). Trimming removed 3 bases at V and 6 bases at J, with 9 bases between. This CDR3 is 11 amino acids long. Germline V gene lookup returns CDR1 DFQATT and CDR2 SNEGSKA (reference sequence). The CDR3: CSARDSPEQYF. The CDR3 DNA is TGCAGTGCTAGGGACAGCCCCGAGCAGTACTTC.

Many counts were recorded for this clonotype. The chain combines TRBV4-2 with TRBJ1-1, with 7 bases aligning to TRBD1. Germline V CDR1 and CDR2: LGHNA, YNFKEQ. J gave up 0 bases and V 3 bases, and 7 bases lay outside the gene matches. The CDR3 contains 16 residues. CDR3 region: CASSQPKGQMNTEAFF. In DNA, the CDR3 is TGTGCCAGCAGCCAGCCTAAGGGACAGATGAACACTGAAGCTTTCTTT.

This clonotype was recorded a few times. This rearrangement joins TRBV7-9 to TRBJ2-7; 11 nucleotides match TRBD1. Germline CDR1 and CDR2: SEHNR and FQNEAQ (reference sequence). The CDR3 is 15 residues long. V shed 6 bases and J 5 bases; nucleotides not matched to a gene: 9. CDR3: CASRHGRDRGDEQYF. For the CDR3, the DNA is TGTGCCAGCAGACACGGCCGGGACAGGGGGGACGAGCAGTACTTC.

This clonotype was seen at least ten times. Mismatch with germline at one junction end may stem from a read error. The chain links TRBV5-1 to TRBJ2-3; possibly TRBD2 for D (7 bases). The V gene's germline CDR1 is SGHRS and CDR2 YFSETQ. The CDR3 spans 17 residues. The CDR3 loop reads CASSLESLGGRGDTQYF. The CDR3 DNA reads TGTGCCAGCAGCTTGGAATCGTTGGGGGGGCGGGGAGATACGCAGTATTTT.

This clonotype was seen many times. The CDR3 loop reads CASSQEPGQSKAFF. DNA for the CDR3: TGTGCCAGCAGCCAGGAACCGGGACAGTCAAAAGCTTTCTTT. This rearrangement joins TRBV3-1 to TRBJ1-1, with 7 bases lining up with TRBD1. CDR1 and CDR2 from the germline V gene are LGHDT and YNNKEL (reference sequence). This CDR3 region has 14 residues. With V trimmed by 3 bases and J by 9 bases, 10 bases remained unmatched.

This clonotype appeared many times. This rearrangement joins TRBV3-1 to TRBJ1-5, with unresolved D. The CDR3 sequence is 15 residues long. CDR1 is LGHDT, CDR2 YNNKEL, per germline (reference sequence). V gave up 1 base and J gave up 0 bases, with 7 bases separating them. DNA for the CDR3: TGTGCCAGCAGCCAAGGGATTTATAGCAATCAGCCCCAGCATTTT. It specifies CASSQGIYSNQPQHF.

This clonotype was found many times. The CDR3 nucleotides read TGTGCCAGCTCACCCATGCGGGGGATCACAGATACGCAGTATTTT. It codes for CASSPMRGITDTQYF. V usage is TRBV18 and J usage is TRBJ2-3, with 7 bases lining up with TRBD2. Germline trimming cut 3 bases from V and 2 bases from J; bases unmatched to any gene: 5. Germline V lookup: CDR1 KGHSH, CDR2 LQKENI. The CDR3 has 15 amino acids.